Listed below are T cell receptor beta chains from one sample, sequenced in a study of blood T cell repertoires in COVID-19. Only in-frame clones appear in the TCRdb table, and some are missing; sequencing was by immunoSEQ multiplex PCR. The table shows roughly 300,000 clones, with approximately 88% occurring only once. The sample comprised peripheral blood. The receptors originated from a human donor with COVID-19, enrolled during active disease. The donor label of this sample is uncertain. CDR3s include the opening cysteine and the closing phenylalanine or tryptophan. Each record gives: D gene, V gene, J gene, clone size, CDR3 protein, CDR3 DNA. The D gene is left open where the match is weak. For some rows the clone size is stated as once, few or many, or as a class when expanded; others skip it.

.	TRBV28	TRBJ2-1	.	CASSSPSSAQNVDNEQFF	TGTGCCAGCAGTTCCCCAAGTAGCGCACAAAACGTCGACAATGAGCAGTTCTTC
.	TRBV6-5	TRBJ2-5	.	CASRGQAGVETQYF	TGTGCCAGCAGGGGACAGGCGGGGGTAGAGACCCAGTACTTC
.	TRBV4-3	TRBJ2-6	.	CASSLLYSGANVLTF	TGCGCCAGCAGCCTACTTTACTCTGGGGCCAACGTCCTGACTTTC
TRBD2	TRBV10-3	TRBJ2-3	.	CAIGREGGTDTQYF	TGTGCCATCGGACGGGAGGGTGGCACAGATACGCAGTATTTT
.	TRBV7-9	TRBJ1-6	once	CAARGGGDSPLHF	TGTGCCGCCCGGGGCGGCGGGGATTCACCCCTCCACTTT
.	TRBV2	TRBJ2-7	.	CATQGRLAEQYF	TGTGCCACGCAGGGAAGGCTTGCCGAGCAGTACTTC
TRBD2	TRBV5-6	TRBJ2-3	.	CASSFALAEYTDTQYF	TGTGCCAGCAGCTTTGCTCTAGCGGAATACACAGATACGCAGTATTTT
.	TRBV20-1	TRBJ1-2	.	CSATGKNGYTF	TGCAGTGCTACGGGGAAGAATGGCTACACCTTC
TRBD2	TRBV27	TRBJ2-5	.	CASSGLAGTETQYF	TGTGCCAGCAGCGGACTAGCGGGAACAGAGACCCAGTACTTC
TRBD2	TRBV7-2	TRBJ2-1	.	CASTQPSGTSKFF	TGTGCCAGCACCCAACCATCCGGGACTAGCAAATTCTTC
.	TRBV6-4	TRBJ1-2	.	CASSADPLTGPYGYTF	TGTGCCAGCAGTGCCGATCCTTTAACAGGACCCTATGGCTACACCTTC
TRBD2	TRBV9	TRBJ2-1	.	CASSVEVAGNEQFF	TGTGCCAGCAGCGTAGAAGTAGCGGGCAATGAGCAGTTCTTC
.	TRBV4-3	TRBJ2-2	.	CASSRSSLNTGELFF	TGCGCCAGCAGCCGGTCAAGCTTAAACACCGGGGAGCTGTTTTTT
.	TRBV7-3	TRBJ2-2	.	CASSPIAANTGELFF	TGTGCCAGCAGCCCCATAGCGGCGAACACCGGGGAGCTGTTTTTT
.	TRBV3-1/TRBV3-2	TRBJ2-4	.	CASSQPGTLTGSAKNIQYF	TGTGCCAGCAGCCAACCCGGGACTCTTACTGGTTCGGCCAAAAACATTCAGTACTTC
TRBD1	TRBV19	TRBJ1-1	.	CASTRTGALNTEAFF	TGTGCCTCTACCCGGACAGGGGCATTGAACACTGAAGCTTTCTTT
TRBD2	TRBV6-6	TRBJ2-3	.	CASSYTRGSADTQYF	TGTGCCAGCAGTTATACTCGCGGGAGTGCAGATACGCAGTATTTT
.	TRBV11-3	TRBJ2-3	.	CASSAQDTQYF	TGTGCCAGCAGCGCACAAGATACGCAGTATTTT
.	TRBV28	TRBJ1-4	.	CASSPSTGTTNEKLFF	TGTGCCAGCAGTCCCTCGACGGGTACAACTAATGAAAAACTGTTTTTT
TRBD1	TRBV7-8	TRBJ2-7	.	CASGPRGLNGYEQYF	TGTGCCAGCGGACCCAGGGGGCTAAATGGCTACGAGCAGTACTTC
.	TRBV7-8	TRBJ2-1	.	CASSQRAQAYNEQFF	TGTGCCAGCAGCCAGCGGGCACAAGCCTACAATGAGCAGTTCTTC
.	TRBV7-3	TRBJ2-3	.	CASSQVQGLGTDTQYF	TGTGCCAGCAGCCAAGTGCAGGGTTTGGGCACAGATACGCAGTATTTT
.	TRBV18	TRBJ1-1	.	CASSSGQTNTEAFF	TGTGCCAGCTCATCCGGACAGACGAACACTGAAGCTTTCTTT
.	TRBV19	TRBJ1-5	.	CASSIGTGNNGPQHF	TGTGCCAGTAGTATCGGTACAGGGAATAATGGGCCCCAGCATTTT
.	TRBV30	TRBJ2-5	.	CAWSAMFQETQYF	TGTGCCTGGAGTGCTATGTTCCAAGAGACCCAGTACTTC
TRBD2	TRBV5-5	TRBJ2-7	.	CASSLGLAGTVYEQYF	TGTGCCAGCAGCTTGGGCCTAGCGGGAACTGTTTACGAGCAGTACTTC
TRBD2	TRBV3-1/TRBV3-2	TRBJ2-4	.	CASSQVDTSGSRNIQYF	TGTGCCAGCAGCCAAGTTGATACTAGCGGGAGTAGAAACATTCAGTACTTC
.	TRBV6-6	TRBJ1-5	.	CASHDRGQPQHF	TGTGCCAGCCACGACCGGGGACAGCCCCAGCATTTT
.	TRBV7-2	TRBJ2-1	.	CASSLMSQYNEQFF	TGTGCCAGCAGCTTGATGTCCCAGTACAATGAGCAGTTCTTC
TRBD1	TRBV2	TRBJ1-2	few	CASSENRGVNYGYTF	TGTGCCAGCAGTGAGAACAGGGGGGTAAACTATGGCTACACCTTC
.	TRBV7-2	TRBJ2-4	few	CASSLNRRGNIQYF	TGTGCCAGCAGCTTAAACAGGAGGGGCAACATTCAGTACTTC
.	TRBV19	TRBJ2-7	few	CASSTRSGQDYGEQYF	TGTGCCAGTAGTACACGCAGTGGACAGGACTATGGCGAGCAGTACTTC
TRBD2	TRBV3-1/TRBV3-2	TRBJ2-2	few	CASSLGGGDGELFF	TGTGCCAGCAGCCTTGGCGGGGGGGACGGGGAGCTGTTTTTT
.	TRBV19	TRBJ2-1	.	CASSIVGAGYNEQFF	TGTGCCAGTAGTATAGTTGGGGCAGGGTACAATGAGCAGTTCTTC
TRBD1	TRBV4-3	TRBJ1-6	few	CASRRGPYNSPLHF	TGCGCCAGCAGAAGGGGGCCCTATAATTCACCCCTCCACTTT
.	TRBV9	TRBJ2-7	once	CASSVTRGSSEQYF	TGTGCCAGCAGCGTCACCAGAGGCAGCTCCGAGCAGTACTTC
.	TRBV30	TRBJ1-2	.	CAWSSQGQGYGYTF	TGTGCCTGGAGTTCACAGGGCCAAGGGTATGGCTACACCTTC
TRBD1	TRBV5-4	TRBJ1-2	.	CASSPRAGGLNYGYTF	TGTGCCAGCAGCCCTAGGGCAGGGGGGTTAAACTATGGCTACACCTTC
TRBD2	TRBV14	TRBJ2-5	.	CASSQLAGGETQYF	TGTGCCAGCAGCCAACTAGCGGGAGGGGAGACCCAGTACTTC